This is a list of T cell receptor beta chains from one sample in a study of neoadjuvant nivolumab and ipilimumab in lung cancer. This table comes from immunoSEQ multiplex PCR, and its TCRdb copy is limited to in-frame clones, with some not included. This table has under 9,000 clones, 75% to 90% appearing once. The sequencing used tumor tissue, collected after neoadjuvant nivolumab, alone or with ipilimumab, at or shortly before surgery. The receptor set was obtained from an adult with non-small cell lung cancer. CDR3s include the opening cysteine and the closing phenylalanine or tryptophan. A D gene is named only where the DNA matches it firmly. Some rows mark clone size as missing; the rest say once, few, many or name a class of expanded clone.

TRBV6-1,few,TRBJ1-2,TRBD1,CASSDRTGYYGYTF,TGTGCCAGCAGTGATAGGACAGGTTACTATGGCTACACCTTC
TRBV15,-,TRBJ1-5,TRBD1,CATSRPRGTAGSQPQHF,TGTGCCACCAGCAGACCGAGGGGGACAGCGGGGTCACAGCCCCAGCATTTT
TRBV5-6,-,TRBJ2-1,-,CASSFQGPYNEQFF,TGTGCCAGCAGCTTCCAGGGCCCCTACAATGAGCAGTTCTTC
TRBV5-1,few,TRBJ2-7,-,CASSLESGIPYEQYF,TGCGCCAGCAGCCTAGAGAGCGGAATCCCCTACGAGCAGTACTTC
TRBV5-6,-,TRBJ2-1,-,CASSLAYEQFF,TGTGCCAGCAGCCTAGCGTATGAGCAGTTCTTC
TRBV5-1,few,TRBJ2-1,TRBD2,CASSQTSGTYNEQFF,TGCGCCAGCAGCCAAACTAGCGGGACCTACAATGAGCAGTTCTTC
TRBV11-1,-,TRBJ2-7,-,CASSFSAGFYEQYF,TGTGCCAGCAGCTTTTCGGCAGGATTCTACGAGCAGTACTTC
TRBV29-1,few,TRBJ1-1,-,CSVRPPGGNTEAFF,TGCAGCGTCCGACCCCCTGGGGGGAACACTGAAGCTTTCTTT
TRBV9,-,TRBJ1-5,-,CASNSHPNQPQHF,TGTGCCAGCAATAGCCACCCCAATCAGCCCCAGCATTTT
TRBV5-4,few,TRBJ1-1,-,CASSSRVNTEAFF,TGTGCCAGCAGCTCCAGGGTGAACACTGAAGCTTTCTTT
TRBV18,-,TRBJ2-7,TRBD1,CASSPSGTAYYEQYF,TGTGCCAGCTCACCGTCCGGGACAGCTTACTACGAGCAGTACTTC
TRBV10-3,medium-sized,TRBJ2-1,-,CAISEYVSPNNEQFF,TGTGCCATCAGTGAGTACGTCAGCCCCAACAATGAGCAGTTCTTC
TRBV29-1,-,TRBJ2-7,-,CSVQRTSSYEQYF,TGCAGCGTTCAGAGAACCAGCTCCTACGAGCAGTACTTC
TRBV29-1,-,TRBJ2-3,-,CSAKTASGSTQYF,TGCAGCGCGAAGACAGCCTCGGGGAGTACGCAGTATTTT
TRBV7-9,-,TRBJ2-5,TRBD2,CASSRGASGETQYF,TGTGCCAGCAGCCGTGGGGCTAGCGGAGAGACCCAGTACTTC
TRBV6-1,few,TRBJ2-7,TRBD1,CASSPGTGKQYF,TGTGCCAGCAGCCCCGGGACAGGGAAGCAGTACTTC
TRBV6-6,few,TRBJ2-2,TRBD1,CASRRGTGYTGELFF,TGTGCCAGCAGACGCGGGACAGGGTACACCGGGGAGCTGTTTTTT
TRBV5-1,once,TRBJ1-1,-,CASSLWSMNTEAFF,TGCGCCAGCAGCTTGTGGAGCATGAACACTGAAGCTTTCTTT
TRBV6-5,once,TRBJ1-2,-,CASSADRYGYTF,TGTGCCAGCAGCGCCGACAGATATGGCTACACCTTC
TRBV7-9,-,TRBJ2-7,-,CASSPYYPLSHEQYF,TGTGCCAGCAGCCCTTATTACCCGCTGAGCCACGAGCAGTACTTC
TRBV5-1,-,TRBJ1-3,TRBD1,CASRTTGDSGNTIYF,TGCGCCAGCAGGACTACAGGGGACTCTGGAAACACCATATATTTT
TRBV6-1,-,TRBJ2-7,TRBD2,CASWTSGSYEQYF,TGTGCCAGTTGGACTAGCGGCTCCTACGAGCAGTACTTC
TRBV7-9,-,TRBJ2-2,-,CASSRGAGELFF,TGTGCCAGCTCCCGGGGAGCCGGGGAGCTGTTTTTT
TRBV7-6,-,TRBJ1-5,-,CASSLGWGQPQHF,TGTGCCAGCAGCTTAGGTTGGGGTCAGCCCCAGCATTTT
TRBV5-4,-,TRBJ2-3,TRBD2,CASSPAAGGFTDTQYF,TGTGCCAGCAGCCCCGCCGCGGGGGGCTTCACAGATACGCAGTATTTT
TRBV2,-,TRBJ2-7,-,CASVWPVGYEQYF,TGTGCCAGCGTTTGGCCCGTCGGATACGAGCAGTACTTC
TRBV7-9,-,TRBJ1-1,-,CASSLDPGVSVEAFF,TGTGCCAGCAGCTTGGACCCAGGGGTTTCAGTTGAAGCTTTCTTT
TRBV30,-,TRBJ1-5,-,CAWSVGWERNQPQHF,TGTGCCTGGAGTGTTGGGTGGGAGAGAAATCAGCCCCAGCATTTT
TRBV7-9,few,TRBJ2-5,-,CASRYREGETQYF,TGTGCCAGCAGGTACAGGGAGGGAGAGACCCAGTACTTC
TRBV6-5,-,TRBJ1-2,TRBD1,CASSYFTGGVFLGYTF,TGTGCCAGCAGTTACTTTACAGGGGGCGTTTTTTTAGGCTACACCTTC
TRBV5-1,-,TRBJ2-2,-,CASDRDGTGELFF,TGCGCCAGCGATCGAGACGGCACCGGGGAGCTGTTTTTT
TRBV2,-,TRBJ1-1,-,CASSTGFMNTEAFF,TGTGCCAGCAGTACAGGGTTCATGAACACTGAAGCTTTCTTT
TRBV18,few,TRBJ2-2,-,CASSSILGSGELFF,TGTGCCAGCTCGTCGATCCTAGGCTCCGGGGAGCTGTTTTTT
TRBV6-1,-,TRBJ1-1,-,CASSADSVTEAFF,TGTGCCAGCAGTGCCGACAGTGTCACTGAAGCTTTCTTT
TRBV6-6,-,TRBJ1-3,-,CASRPDGSGNTIYF,TGTGCCAGCAGACCAGACGGCTCTGGAAACACCATATATTTT
TRBV27,-,TRBJ2-7,TRBD2,CASSFRAGGSRVPYEQYF,TGTGCCAGCAGTTTCCGAGCGGGAGGTTCTCGGGTTCCCTACGAGCAGTACTTC
TRBV27,-,TRBJ2-7,-,CASSLSVASNSYEQYF,TGTGCCAGCAGTTTATCGGTGGCTAGCAACTCCTACGAGCAGTACTTC
TRBV6-1,-,TRBJ2-7,TRBD1,CASSYRDRNSHEQYF,TGTGCCAGCAGCTACCGGGACAGGAACTCCCACGAGCAGTACTTC
TRBV25-1,-,TRBJ2-4,-,CASSGQGPWGKNIQYF,TGTGCCAGCAGCGGGCAAGGCCCTTGGGGCAAAAACATTCAGTACTTC
TRBV14,once,TRBJ2-7,-,CASSQDSPGNRVYGGYEQYF,TGTGCCAGCAGCCAAGACTCCCCCGGGAACAGGGTTTACGGGGGCTACGAGCAGTACTTC
TRBV5-5,-,TRBJ2-2,-,CASSRKGPGNTGELFF,TGTGCCAGCAGCAGGAAAGGGCCTGGGAACACCGGGGAGCTGTTTTTT
TRBV20-1,-,TRBJ2-1,-,CSAGNEQFF,TGCAGTGCCGGCAATGAGCAGTTCTTC
TRBV11-1,once,TRBJ2-5,TRBD1,CASSSGTGYAETQYF,TGTGCCAGCAGTTCCGGGACAGGGTATGCGGAGACCCAGTACTTC
TRBV7-2,-,TRBJ1-5,-,CASSPRSSSNQPQHF,TGTGCCAGCAGCCCCCGTAGCTCTAGCAATCAGCCCCAGCATTTT
TRBV5-1,-,TRBJ2-5,-,CASSLAGPLNQETQYF,TGCGCCAGCAGCTTGGCGGGACCGCTAAACCAAGAGACCCAGTACTTC
TRBV5-1,-,TRBJ2-7,-,CASNDWSSYEQYF,TGCGCCAGCAACGACTGGAGCTCCTACGAGCAGTACTTC
TRBV11-3,-,TRBJ2-5,-,CASSHDLNAETQYF,TGTGCCAGCAGCCACGACCTCAACGCGGAGACCCAGTACTTC
TRBV5-1,once,TRBJ1-1,-,CASSLGETREAFF,TGCGCCAGCAGCTTGGGGGAGACACGCGAGGCTTTCTTT
TRBV27,-,TRBJ2-7,TRBD2,CASSPTGGQATYEQYF,TGTGCCAGCTCGCCCACGGGGGGGCAGGCAACCTACGAGCAGTACTTC
TRBV6-5,-,TRBJ1-1,-,CASLDGRRMNTEAFF,TGTGCCAGCCTCGACGGCCGACGGATGAACACTGAAGCTTTCTTT
TRBV18,-,TRBJ2-3,-,CASSAPSTDTQYF,TGTGCCAGCTCAGCCCCTAGCACAGATACGCAGTATTTT
TRBV7-3,-,TRBJ1-2,-,CASSLGPYEGYTF,TGTGCCAGCAGCCTAGGACCCTACGAGGGCTACACCTTC
TRBV29-1,-,TRBJ1-2,-,CSSRREYGYTF,TGCAGCTCCCGCAGGGAATATGGCTACACCTTC
TRBV27,-,TRBJ2-1,-,CAVRGLYNEQFF,TGTGCAGTCAGGGGTCTATACAATGAGCAGTTCTTC
TRBV10-2,-,TRBJ2-1,TRBD2,CASGLAGSPYNEQFF,TGCGCCAGCGGACTAGCGGGGTCGCCCTACAATGAGCAGTTCTTC
TRBV27,-,TRBJ2-1,-,CASSPPGSISYNEQFF,TGTGCCAGCAGCCCCCCGGGTTCTATTTCCTACAATGAGCAGTTCTTC
TRBV6-1,-,TRBJ1-2,-,CASSEGAEGYGYTF,TGTGCCAGCAGTGAAGGGGCAGAAGGGTATGGCTACACCTTC
TRBV2,-,TRBJ2-7,-,CASNQDSIYEQYF,TGTGCCAGCAATCAGGACAGCATATACGAGCAGTACTTC
TRBV14,-,TRBJ1-4,-,CASSYRTWGEKLFF,TGTGCCAGCTCTTACCGTACCTGGGGTGAAAAACTGTTTTTT